Below, 13 T cell receptor beta chains from the same sample are listed, as sequenced in a study of cytomegalovirus exposure and HLA in healthy donors. Primers for the PCR totalled 60 Vbeta and 13 Jbeta. The data were produced by immunoSEQ multiplex PCR, yet TCRdb's version contains in-frame clones alone and is incomplete. The data hold fewer than 250,000 clones, with more than 80% observed a single time. Sequences were obtained from PBMCs. Receptors were obtained from a man aged 25-45 years in good health and CMV-seronegative.

This rearrangement joins TRBV7-3 to TRBJ2-1, with 7 bases matching TRBD2. The junction had 9 bases not matched to a gene; V was cut back by 3 bases and J by 7 bases. CDR1 is SGHTA, CDR2 FQGTGA, per germline. The CDR3 totals 15 residues. This CDR3 reads CASSFGWGGGNEQFF. The CDR3 coding sequence is TGTGCCAGCAGCTTTGGGTGGGGGGGAGGGAATGAGCAGTTCTTC. Variable domain in full (rest from reference TRBV7-3 and TRBJ2-1): GAGVSQTPSNKVTEKGKYVELRCDPISGHTALYWYRQSLGQGPEFLIYFQGTGAADDSGLPNDRFFAVRPEGSVSTLKIQRTERGDSAVYLCASSFGWGGGNEQFFGPGTRLTVL.

Concerning this clone: Mismatch with germline at one junction end may stem from a read error. This chain joins TRBV7-6 and TRBJ1-2, with 8 bases that match TRBD1. This CDR3 spans 16 amino acids. Germline lookup yields CDR1 SGHVS and CDR2 FNYEAQ. The CDR3 DNA is TGTGCCAGCAGCTTGTCTCCGAGACAGGGGATGTATGGCTACACCTTT. Translated: CASSLSPRQGMYGYTF.

The chain links TRBV27 to TRBJ1-5; no definite D call. The CDR3 is 13 amino acids. Trimming shortened V by 7 bases and J by 6 bases, and 13 bases separated the two germline ends. Germline V CDR1 and CDR2: MNHEY, SMNVEV (reference sequence). In DNA, the CDR3 is TGTGCCAGCACGACCCGGGTCGGTCAGCCCCAGCATTTT. Its translation: CASTTRVGQPQHF.

The rearrangement uses TRBV9 and TRBJ1-2; D not resolved. This CDR3 spans 13 amino acids. Germline V gene lookup returns CDR1 SGDLS and CDR2 YYNGEE. With 4 bases removed from V and 13 bases from J, the gap between germline ends came to 20 bases. This CDR3 is CASSPRGVEGTTF. The CDR3 bases are TGTGCCAGCAGCCCGCGAGGAGTGGAGGGCACCACCTTC.

The chain employs TRBV6-6 and TRBJ2-3; 8 bases are shared with TRBD2. The CDR3 is 16 amino acids. The J segment lost 3 bases and the V segment lost 4 bases, leaving 9 bases of the junction unmatched. From germline, CDR1 is MNHNY and CDR2 SVGAGI (reference sequence). CDR3 sequence (DNA): TGTGCCAGCAGTTCCCCGGGGGGGGGCGGGACAGATACGCAGTATTTT. Its protein is CASSSPGGGGTDTQYF.

The rearrangement links TRBV9 to TRBJ2-1; 12 nucleotides align to TRBD1. CDR3 size: 16 residues. Germline trimming cut 4 bases from V and 7 bases from J; bases unmatched to any gene: 9. From germline, CDR1 is SGDLS and CDR2 YYNGEE. The CDR3 DNA reads as TGTGCCAGCAGCTTGACCGGGACAGGGGGCTGGAATGAGCAGTTCTTC. It codes for CASSLTGTGGWNEQFF. The whole variable domain, remainder taken from reference TRBV9 and TRBJ2-1, is DSGVTQTPKHLITATGQRVTLRCSPRSGDLSVYWYQQSLDQGLQFLIQYYNGEERAKGNILERFSAQQFPDLHSELNLSSLELGDSALYFCASSLTGTGGWNEQFFGPGTRLTVL.

This clone was seen more than once but under ten times. V is TRBV10-3 and J is TRBJ2-7; 9 nucleotides line up with TRBD1. This CDR3 region has 14 residues. The germline V gene has CDR1 ENHRY and CDR2 SYGVKD. Trimming at V came to 6 bases and at J to 3 bases, leaving 6 bases not matched to a gene. CDR3 bases: TGTGCCATCAGGGGGGACAGGGACAGCTACGAGCAGTACTTC. As protein: CAIRGDRDSYEQYF.

This chain joins TRBV19 and TRBJ1-2; 7 bases are shared with TRBD1. The length of the CDR3 is 15 residues. The V gene's germline CDR1 is LNHDA and CDR2 SQIVND (reference sequence). V dropped 3 bases and J dropped 5; count of bases not matched to a gene: 9. The chain's CDR3 is CASSIYGTATYGYTF. As DNA, the CDR3 is TGTGCCAGTAGTATTTACGGGACAGCTACTTATGGCTACACCTTC.

The chain has TRBV28 and TRBJ2-5; D is possibly TRBD1 (6 bases). TRBJ2-7 explains the end of the DNA better; the J call may be wrong. The germline gives CDR1 MDHEN, CDR2 SYDVKM. The CDR3 sequence is 12 residues long. CDR3 region: CASRRTVYEQYF. As DNA, the CDR3 is TGTGCCAGCAGAAGGACAGTCTACGAGCAGTACTTC.

A word on this clone: Other DNA sequences in this specimen translate into the identical CDR3. The rearrangement links TRBV18 to TRBJ1-2; TRBD1 might be the D (6 bases). This CDR3 is built from 12 residues. Germline lookup yields CDR1 KGHSH and CDR2 LQKENI. Deletions cut 3 bases from V and 4 bases from J, with 6 bases between. The DNA of the CDR3 is TGTGCCAGCTCACCGGACAGCTATGGCTACACCTTC. Residues: CASSPDSYGYTF.

The chain has TRBV5-8 and TRBJ2-7; tentative D call: TRBD1 (6 bases). CDR3 length: 12 amino acids. Trimming removed 5 bases at V and 7 bases at J, with 13 bases between. Germline lookup yields CDR1 SGHTS and CDR2 YDEGEE. DNA for the CDR3: TGTGCCAGCAGGACCAGGGGACGGGAGCAGTACTTC. It specifies CASRTRGREQYF. Variable domain in full (rest from reference TRBV5-8 and TRBJ2-7): EAGVTQSPTHLIKTRGQQATLRCSPISGHTSVYWYQQALGLGLQFLLWYDEGEERNRGNFPPRFSGRQFPNYSSELNVNALELEDSALYLCASRTRGREQYFGPGTRLTVT.

The chain uses TRBV9 and TRBJ1-6; 7 nucleotides match TRBD1. Germline V gene sequence: CDR1 SGDLS, CDR2 YYNGEE. The CDR3 is made up of 16 amino acids. Trimming at V came to 2 bases and at J to 5 bases, leaving 7 bases not matched to a gene. The CDR3 coding sequence is TGTGCCAGCAGCGTTCGACAGGGAGGAGATAATTCACCCCTCCACTTT. Translated, it gives CASSVRQGGDNSPLHF.

About this clone: Other DNA sequences in the sample encode the same CDR3. The chain has TRBV20-1 and TRBJ2-7; no firm D call. With 3 bases removed from V and 1 base from J, the gap between germline ends came to 4 bases. The length of the CDR3 is 11 residues. Germline V gives CDR1 DFQATT, CDR2 SNEGSKA (reference sequence). The CDR3 reads CSARESYEQYF. The CDR3 region has the DNA TGCAGTGCTAGGGAGTCCTACGAGCAGTACTTC.